The TCR beta chain under discussion was sequenced for a study of Ad26.COV2.S vaccination and SARS-CoV-2 variants. Profiled with immunoSEQ multiplex PCR; TCRdb holds only in-frame clones, not every one. The sample contains about 350,000 clones, 92% of which appear only once. A remark on this clone: At one end the junction does not follow the germline gene, possibly because of a read error.

The CDR3 loop spans 12 amino acids. Germline V CDR1 and CDR2: WSHSY, SAAADI. The sequencing used peripheral blood, collected after recovery from COVID-19. The source is a human donor who had recovered from COVID-19. V usage is TRBV10-2 and J usage is TRBJ2-5; unclear D gene. The CDR3 reads CASSQSQETQYF. In DNA form, the CDR3 reads TGCGCCAGCAGTCAGTCCCAAGAGACCCAGTACTTC.